This T cell receptor beta chain was found in a study of CD8+ T cells in alopecia areata. Study-wide results and limits: In blood and scalp, many expanded lesional clones persisted during tofacitinib. Across lesional scalp, and particularly alopecia totalis/universalis, clonality surpassed that of normal scalp.

The treatment denotes: oral pan-JAK inhibitor, 5-10 mg twice daily. About this clone itself: Its specificity is not known.

TCR sequencing used cDNA made by reverse transcription of extracted RNA. Sequencing was performed with immunoSEQ multiplex PCR; in TCRdb, only in-frame clones are kept and a portion is missing. The sample lists 150,000 to 200,000 clones, more than 50% occurring once. There are 11 residues in the CDR3. The ends were cut back, 2 bases at V and 2 bases at J, with 1 base in the middle. Germline CDR1 is SQVTM and CDR2 is ANQGSEA. V and J are TRBV29-1 and TRBJ2-4; the D is unclear. The source was CD4+ T cells sorted from blood, collected at week 24, from a patient treated with tofacitinib. This sequence originates from a human donor with alopecia areata. CDR3 amino acids: CSVEPKNIQYF. The CDR3 DNA follows: TGCAGCGTTGAACCCAAAAACATTCAGTACTTC.